A selection of T cell receptor beta chains follows, all from one sample in a study of early T cells in non-severe SARS-CoV-2 infection. TCRdb passed the 5' RACE reads through MiXCR, listing each CDR3 protein once. The sample holds some 25,000 distinct CDR3 sequences; 5.5% are singletons and the top ten take 2.4%. Sequences were obtained from whole blood. Receptors were obtained from an adult who was a healthcare worker with PCR-confirmed SARS-CoV-2 infection or an uninfected control (not recorded which). Both conserved end residues are part of each CDR3.

CDR3aa: CASRMNTGELFF; j_gene: TRBJ2-2; len: 12; v_gene: TRBV6-6
CDR3aa: CASSLVSGRTDAYGYTF; j_gene: TRBJ1-2; len: 17; v_gene: TRBV7-9
CDR3aa: CASSEALAGSPLHF; j_gene: TRBJ1-6; len: 14; v_gene: TRBV6-1
CDR3aa: CASSLPLTGGSRDGYTF; j_gene: TRBJ1-2; len: 17; v_gene: TRBV5-1
CDR3aa: CASSMTSRADTQYF; j_gene: TRBJ2-3; len: 14; v_gene: TRBV18
CDR3aa: CASSYQGPSYEQYF; j_gene: TRBJ2-7; len: 14; v_gene: TRBV7-2
CDR3aa: CASRTGPNTEAFF; j_gene: TRBJ1-1; len: 13; v_gene: TRBV6-5
CDR3aa: CASSIRQGAAGELFF; j_gene: TRBJ2-2; len: 15; v_gene: TRBV5-4
CDR3aa: CASSFWDREDTQYF; j_gene: TRBJ2-3; len: 14; v_gene: TRBV5-6
CDR3aa: CASSAGYEQYF; j_gene: TRBJ2-7; len: 11; v_gene: TRBV18
CDR3aa: CASSPGLPGGQPQHF; j_gene: TRBJ1-5; len: 15; v_gene: TRBV7-6
CDR3aa: CSAGQGPDTQYF; j_gene: TRBJ2-3; len: 12; v_gene: TRBV29-1
CDR3aa: CASSITGGEGNQPQHF; j_gene: TRBJ1-5; len: 16; v_gene: TRBV19
CDR3aa: CASSERGTENTEAFF; j_gene: TRBJ1-1; len: 15; v_gene: TRBV2
CDR3aa: CASSYPAGETQYF; j_gene: TRBJ2-5; len: 13; v_gene: TRBV6-5
CDR3aa: CASSSLPGLAGGRQETQYF; j_gene: TRBJ2-5; len: 19; v_gene: TRBV7-6
CDR3aa: CASSLGTGDHNEQFF; j_gene: TRBJ2-1; len: 15; v_gene: TRBV7-8
CDR3aa: CASSATGVSREAFF; j_gene: TRBJ1-1; len: 14; v_gene: TRBV7-9
CDR3aa: CASSTGRQISNEKLFF; j_gene: TRBJ1-4; len: 16; v_gene: TRBV19
CDR3aa: CASSLIGGGKNIQYF; j_gene: TRBJ2-4; len: 15; v_gene: TRBV28
CDR3aa: CASSEFTPSGETQYF; j_gene: TRBJ2-5; len: 15; v_gene: TRBV12-3/TRBV12-4
CDR3aa: CASSKLRGSDTQYF; j_gene: TRBJ2-3; len: 14; v_gene: TRBV21-1
CDR3aa: CASSPIVGVPAFF; j_gene: TRBJ1-1; len: 13; v_gene: TRBV5-6
CDR3aa: CASSRTVGRGGLGEQFF; j_gene: TRBJ2-1; len: 17; v_gene: TRBV6-5
CDR3aa: CASSSVGADYGYTF; j_gene: TRBJ1-2; len: 14; v_gene: TRBV6-2/TRBV6-3
CDR3aa: CASSSVASKNIQYF; j_gene: TRBJ2-4; len: 14; v_gene: TRBV7-2
CDR3aa: CASSPEARSYEQYF; j_gene: TRBJ2-7; len: 14; v_gene: TRBV18
CDR3aa: CASSPGLGAGEQFF; j_gene: TRBJ2-1; len: 14; v_gene: TRBV7-9
CDR3aa: CASSSKQGTEAFF; j_gene: TRBJ1-1; len: 13; v_gene: TRBV7-2
CDR3aa: CSASGGTPYYGYTF; j_gene: TRBJ1-2; len: 14; v_gene: TRBV20-1
CDR3aa: CSAGGISWGTQYF; j_gene: TRBJ2-3; len: 13; v_gene: TRBV29-1
CDR3aa: CASSRSGATNEKLFF; j_gene: TRBJ1-4; len: 15; v_gene: TRBV6-6
CDR3aa: CASKTGTGLHEQYF; j_gene: TRBJ2-7; len: 14; v_gene: TRBV6-6
CDR3aa: CASRPDTGNTIYF; j_gene: TRBJ1-3; len: 13; v_gene: TRBV6-5
CDR3aa: CASSDPSSGTEAFF; j_gene: TRBJ1-1; len: 14; v_gene: TRBV6-4
CDR3aa: CASSSDGSSGNTIYF; j_gene: TRBJ1-3; len: 15; v_gene: TRBV5-1
CDR3aa: CAIREDRDLAEAFF; j_gene: TRBJ1-1; len: 14; v_gene: TRBV10-3
CDR3aa: CATSRPGTSHYEQYF; j_gene: TRBJ2-7; len: 15; v_gene: TRBV15
CDR3aa: CASSLGGHTGELFF; j_gene: TRBJ2-2; len: 14; v_gene: TRBV12-3/TRBV12-4
CDR3aa: CASSRQQGVDEQYF; j_gene: TRBJ2-7; len: 14; v_gene: TRBV7-9
CDR3aa: CSAETRTGSLNQPQHF; j_gene: TRBJ1-5; len: 16; v_gene: TRBV20-1
CDR3aa: CASSQEENTEAFF; j_gene: TRBJ1-1; len: 13; v_gene: TRBV3-1
CDR3aa: CASSLVASSYEQYF; j_gene: TRBJ2-7; len: 14; v_gene: TRBV5-1
CDR3aa: CASSYSQGNYGYTF; j_gene: TRBJ1-2; len: 14; v_gene: TRBV6-6
CDR3aa: CASSEIMTGELFF; j_gene: TRBJ2-2; len: 13; v_gene: TRBV25-1
CDR3aa: CASSATRGRGTEAFF; j_gene: TRBJ1-1; len: 15; v_gene: TRBV28
CDR3aa: CASSIEEGTEAFF; j_gene: TRBJ1-1; len: 13; v_gene: TRBV19
CDR3aa: CASSPVGAGLHLFYEQYF; j_gene: TRBJ2-7; len: 18; v_gene: TRBV4-2
CDR3aa: CSVAGRLRQETQYF; j_gene: TRBJ2-5; len: 14; v_gene: TRBV29-1
CDR3aa: CASSFPGGPQHF; j_gene: TRBJ1-5; len: 12; v_gene: TRBV7-2
CDR3aa: CASRGLKSSYNEQFF; j_gene: TRBJ2-1; len: 15; v_gene: TRBV6-2/TRBV6-3
CDR3aa: CASAASRYNEQFF; j_gene: TRBJ2-1; len: 13; v_gene: TRBV6-2/TRBV6-3
CDR3aa: CASSKEGVSTEAFF; j_gene: TRBJ1-1; len: 14; v_gene: TRBV6-6
CDR3aa: CASSFFRSEGYGEQYF; j_gene: TRBJ2-7; len: 16; v_gene: TRBV11-2
CDR3aa: CASRGSGRKRGEKLFF; j_gene: TRBJ1-4; len: 16; v_gene: TRBV6-5